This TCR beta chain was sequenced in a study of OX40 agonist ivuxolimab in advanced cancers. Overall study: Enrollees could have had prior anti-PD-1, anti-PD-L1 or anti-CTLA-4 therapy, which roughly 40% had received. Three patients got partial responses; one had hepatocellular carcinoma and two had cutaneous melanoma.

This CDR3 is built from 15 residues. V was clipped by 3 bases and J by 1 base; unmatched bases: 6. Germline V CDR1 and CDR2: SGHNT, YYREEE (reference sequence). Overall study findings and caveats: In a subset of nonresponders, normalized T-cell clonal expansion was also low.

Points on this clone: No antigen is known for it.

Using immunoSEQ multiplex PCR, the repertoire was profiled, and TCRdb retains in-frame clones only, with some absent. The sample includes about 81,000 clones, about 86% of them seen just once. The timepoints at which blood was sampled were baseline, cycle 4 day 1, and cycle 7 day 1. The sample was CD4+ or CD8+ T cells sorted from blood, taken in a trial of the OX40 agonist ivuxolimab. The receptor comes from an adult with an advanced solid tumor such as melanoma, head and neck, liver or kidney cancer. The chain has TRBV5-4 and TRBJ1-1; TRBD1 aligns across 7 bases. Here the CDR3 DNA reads TGTGCCAGCAGCTCGACAGGGATGGGGAACACTGAAGCTTTCTTT. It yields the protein CASSSTGMGNTEAFF. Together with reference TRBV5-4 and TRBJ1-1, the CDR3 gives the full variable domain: ETGVTQSPTHLIKTRGQQVTLRCSSQSGHNTVSWYQQALGQGPQFIFQYYREEENGRGNFPPRFSGLQFPNYSSELNVNALELDDSALYLCASSSTGMGNTEAFFGQGTRLTVV.